The present T cell receptor beta chain was sequenced within a study of metastatic and nonmetastatic thyroid tumors. In the study overall: Patients with malignant and benign thyroid disease provided blood and tumor or nodule tissue, whose repertoires were compared. Overall study results and limits: Patients with malignant thyroid tumors reportedly had significantly higher TCR beta diversity than those with benign nodules, in blood and tumor.

The CDR3 is 14 amino acids. CDR1 and CDR2 from the germline V gene are KGHSH and LQKENI. V lost 6 bases to trimming and J lost 0 bases, with 9 bases between them. This clone was observed a few times. Its cognate antigen is unknown. Each patient came to thyroid surgery without any prior treatment (of any kind). Original data processing: Differences in CDR3 between clinicopathological groups were drawn on to build a classifier intended to discriminate distant-metastatic papillary thyroid cancer patients. TCRdb re-analyzed the PCR reads using MiXCR. None of the V and J calls come from the authors' own analysis; TCRdb made them. The repertoire includes 6,000 or so clones, around a third of them detected once, and around 38% sits in the top ten.

Sequenced input: adjacent normal tissue. This receptor was identified in a male donor with papillary thyroid cancer or a benign thyroid nodule (not recorded which). Some clones in this sample may be carry-over from other donors' samples. This chain uses TRBV18 with TRBJ1-3, with no clear D. CDR3 protein: CASSSSDSGNTIYF. CDR3 DNA: TGTGCCAGCTCCTCATCCGACTCTGGAAACACCATATATTTT.